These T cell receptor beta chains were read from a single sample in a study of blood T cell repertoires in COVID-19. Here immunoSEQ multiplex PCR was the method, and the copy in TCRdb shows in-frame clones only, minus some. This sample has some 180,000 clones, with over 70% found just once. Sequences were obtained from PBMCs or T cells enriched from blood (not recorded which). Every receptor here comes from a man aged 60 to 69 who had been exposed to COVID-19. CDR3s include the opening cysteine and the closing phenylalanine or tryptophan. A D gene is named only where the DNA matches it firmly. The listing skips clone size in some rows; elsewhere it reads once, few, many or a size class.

CDR3: CASRAQGRSSYEQYF; DNA: TGTGCCAGTAGAGCACAGGGGCGAAGCTCCTACGAGCAGTACTTC; V: TRBV19; size: many; D: TRBD1; J: TRBJ2-7
CDR3: CASSVRLAGANTGELFF; DNA: TGTGCCAGCAGCGTAAGGCTAGCGGGAGCGAACACCGGGGAGCTGTTTTTT; V: TRBV9; size: -; D: TRBD2; J: TRBJ2-2
CDR3: CASSLRIYEQYF; DNA: TGTGCCAGCAGTTTGAGGATCTACGAGCAGTACTTC; V: TRBV12-3/TRBV12-4; size: few; D: -; J: TRBJ2-7
CDR3: CASSPGTNQYEQYF; DNA: TGTGCCAGCAGCCCCGGGACAAACCAATACGAGCAGTACTTC; V: TRBV5-4; size: -; D: -; J: TRBJ2-7
CDR3: CASSQDEGGTGASDTQYF; DNA: TGTGCCAGCAGCCAAGATGAGGGAGGGACAGGGGCCTCAGATACGCAGTATTTT; V: TRBV14; size: -; D: TRBD1; J: TRBJ2-3
CDR3: CASKGQSTDTQYF; DNA: TGTGCCAGCAAAGGACAGAGCACAGATACGCAGTATTTT; V: TRBV2; size: once; D: -; J: TRBJ2-3
CDR3: CASSLGGGGSEQYF; DNA: TGCGCCAGCAGCTTGGGAGGTGGGGGCTCCGAGCAGTACTTC; V: TRBV5-1; size: few; D: -; J: TRBJ2-7
CDR3: CASSEFLGAKYF; DNA: TGTGCCAGCAGTGAATTTTTGGGGGCGAAGTACTTC; V: TRBV2; size: -; D: -; J: TRBJ2-7
CDR3: CASSPFFRTGGTDTQYF; DNA: TGTGCCAGCAGCCCATTTTTCAGGACAGGGGGCACAGATACGCAGTATTTT; V: TRBV9; size: -; D: TRBD1; J: TRBJ2-3
CDR3: CASSLGQGNYGYTF; DNA: TGCGCCAGCAGCTTGGGACAGGGAAACTATGGCTACACCTTC; V: TRBV5-1; size: once; D: TRBD1; J: TRBJ1-2
CDR3: CASSLAANTGELFF; DNA: TGCGCCAGCAGCTTGGCGGCGAACACCGGGGAGCTGTTTTTT; V: TRBV5-1; size: once; D: -; J: TRBJ2-2
CDR3: CATQTGTALNEQFF; DNA: TGTGCCACTCAGACCGGGACAGCTCTGAATGAGCAGTTCTTC; V: TRBV19; size: once; D: TRBD1; J: TRBJ2-1
CDR3: CASSRLDRVRGGELFF; DNA: TGTGCCAGCAGCCGACTGGACAGGGTTAGGGGCGGGGAGCTGTTTTTT; V: TRBV21-1; size: -; D: -; J: TRBJ2-2
CDR3: CASSTNRGPYEQYF; DNA: TGTGCCAGCAGTACGAACAGGGGACCCTACGAGCAGTACTTC; V: TRBV27; size: -; D: TRBD1; J: TRBJ2-7
CDR3: CATRLAVIYEQYF; DNA: TGTGCCACGCGACTAGCGGTCATCTACGAGCAGTACTTC; V: TRBV6-5; size: -; D: TRBD2; J: TRBJ2-7
CDR3: CASSQDRGTSGFSYEQYF; DNA: TGTGCCAGCAGCCAAGATCGGGGGACTAGCGGGTTCTCCTACGAGCAGTACTTC; V: TRBV4-2; size: -; D: TRBD2; J: TRBJ2-7
CDR3: CASQGQGGTEAFF; DNA: TGTGCCAGCCAGGGGCAGGGCGGCACTGAAGCTTTCTTT; V: TRBV12-3/TRBV12-4; size: -; D: -; J: TRBJ1-1
CDR3: CASSANLVGASKDTQYF; DNA: TGTGCCAGCAGCGCCAATTTAGTGGGGGCTTCTAAAGATACGCAGTATTTT; V: TRBV9; size: -; D: -; J: TRBJ2-3
CDR3: CASSGHRDRGRSEQYF; DNA: TGTGCCAGCAGCGGTCACCGGGACAGGGGAAGATCCGAGCAGTACTTC; V: TRBV7-9; size: few; D: TRBD1; J: TRBJ2-7
CDR3: CASSQAGSGTGELFF; DNA: TGTGCCAGCAGCCAAGCCGGGAGTGGCACCGGGGAGCTGTTTTTT; V: TRBV3-1/TRBV3-2; size: -; D: -; J: TRBJ2-2
CDR3: CASSPRDLGYEQYF; DNA: TGTGCCAGCAGCCCTAGGGACTTGGGCTACGAGCAGTACTTC; V: TRBV21-1; size: -; D: -; J: TRBJ2-7
CDR3: CASSRLYEQYF; DNA: TGTGCCAGCAGCCGACTGTACGAGCAGTACTTC; V: TRBV5-6; size: -; D: -; J: TRBJ2-7
CDR3: CAWTPGLRGTDTQYF; DNA: TGTGCCTGGACTCCGGGACTACGGGGCACAGATACGCAGTATTTT; V: TRBV30; size: -; D: TRBD2; J: TRBJ2-3
CDR3: CASSHAGGPTDTQYF; DNA: TGTGCCAGCAGCCATGCGGGAGGGCCCACAGATACGCAGTATTTT; V: TRBV5-6; size: -; D: TRBD2; J: TRBJ2-3
CDR3: CASSAQDRGNEKLFF; DNA: TGTGCCAGCAGTGCCCAGGACAGGGGTAATGAAAAACTGTTTTTT; V: TRBV28; size: few; D: TRBD1; J: TRBJ1-4
CDR3: CSVKGTSSYGYTF; DNA: TGCAGCGTTAAAGGGACATCATCCTATGGCTACACCTTC; V: TRBV29-1; size: -; D: -; J: TRBJ1-2
CDR3: CASSELTGMCGEAFF; DNA: TGTGCCAGCAGTGAACTGACAGGGATGTGCGGTGAAGCTTTCTTT; V: TRBV25-1; size: -; D: TRBD1; J: TRBJ1-1
CDR3: CASSGQGVGEKLFF; DNA: TGTGCCAGCAGTGGACAGGGGGTAGGCGAAAAACTGTTTTTT; V: TRBV27; size: -; D: TRBD1; J: TRBJ1-4
CDR3: CASSVATGGDPSSGANVLTF; DNA: TGTGCCAGCAGCGTAGCTACAGGGGGCGACCCTAGCTCTGGGGCCAACGTCCTGACTTTC; V: TRBV9; size: -; D: TRBD1; J: TRBJ2-6
CDR3: CASSARRTSGYYNEQFF; DNA: TGTGCCAGTAGTGCCCGTAGGACTAGCGGGTACTACAATGAGCAGTTCTTC; V: TRBV19; size: -; D: TRBD2; J: TRBJ2-1
CDR3: CASSKQGQGREKLFF; DNA: TGTGCCAGCAGCAAACAAGGACAGGGTAGGGAAAAACTGTTTTTT; V: TRBV21-1; size: -; D: -; J: TRBJ1-4
CDR3: CASSLTSGGSTDTQYF; DNA: TGTGCCAGTAGTCTGACTAGCGGGGGAAGCACAGATACGCAGTATTTT; V: TRBV19; size: -; D: TRBD2; J: TRBJ2-3
CDR3: CATSDPGQGNTGELFF; DNA: TGTGCCACCAGTGATCCAGGACAGGGGAACACCGGGGAGCTGTTTTTT; V: TRBV24-1; size: -; D: TRBD1; J: TRBJ2-2
CDR3: CASSADSLYGYTF; DNA: TGCGCCAGCAGCGCGGACAGCCTCTATGGCTACACCTTC; V: TRBV5-1; size: -; D: -; J: TRBJ1-2
CDR3: CAWSVRGGRGGNTIYF; DNA: TGTGCCTGGAGTGTACGGGGGGGGCGCGGTGGAAACACCATATATTTT; V: TRBV30; size: -; D: -; J: TRBJ1-3
CDR3: CASSLGQRAEAFF; DNA: TGTGCCAGCAGCTTAGGACAGAGGGCTGAAGCTTTCTTT; V: TRBV13; size: few; D: -; J: TRBJ1-1
CDR3: CASSSGQISTDTQYF; DNA: TGTGCCAGCAGCTCGGGACAGATTAGCACAGATACGCAGTATTTT; V: TRBV7-3; size: -; D: TRBD1; J: TRBJ2-3
CDR3: CASSSVGAGGNHEQYF; DNA: TGTGCCAGCAGCTCGGTTGGGGCGGGAGGGAACCACGAGCAGTACTTC; V: TRBV11-3; size: -; D: TRBD2; J: TRBJ2-7
CDR3: CSVVGLAGSYNEQFF; DNA: TGCAGCGTTGTGGGCTTGGCAGGGTCTTACAATGAGCAGTTCTTC; V: TRBV29-1; size: few; D: -; J: TRBJ2-1
CDR3: CASSLPGQGGEQYF; DNA: TGCGCCAGCAGCTTGCCTGGACAGGGTGGCGAGCAGTACTTC; V: TRBV5-1; size: -; D: TRBD1; J: TRBJ2-7
CDR3: CSVDDRGTEAFF; DNA: TGCAGCGTTGACGACAGGGGCACTGAAGCTTTCTTT; V: TRBV29-1; size: -; D: TRBD1; J: TRBJ1-1
CDR3: CASSPLGATGELFF; DNA: TGCGCCAGCAGCCCCCTGGGGGCGACCGGGGAGCTGTTTTTT; V: TRBV5-1; size: many; D: -; J: TRBJ2-2
CDR3: CASSVSGTSPVQFF; DNA: TGTGCCAGCAGCGTCTCCGGGACTAGTCCTGTGCAGTTCTTC; V: TRBV9; size: -; D: TRBD2; J: TRBJ2-1
CDR3: CASSRDRADGYTF; DNA: TGTGCCAGCAGCAGAGACAGGGCGGATGGCTACACCTTC; V: TRBV5-6; size: -; D: TRBD1; J: TRBJ1-2
CDR3: CASSGQGENNEQFF; DNA: TGTGCCAGCAGTGGACAGGGGGAAAACAATGAGCAGTTCTTC; V: TRBV25-1; size: -; D: TRBD1; J: TRBJ2-1
CDR3: CASSLTSGRADTQYF; DNA: TGTGCCAGCAGCTTGACTAGCGGGAGGGCAGATACGCAGTATTTT; V: TRBV7-2; size: -; D: TRBD2; J: TRBJ2-3
CDR3: CASSEDGRGLGEKLFF; DNA: TGTGCCAGCAGTGAAGACGGGCGGGGGTTGGGTGAAAAACTGTTTTTT; V: TRBV6-1; size: -; D: -; J: TRBJ1-4
CDR3: CASSFGGHGTGELFF; DNA: TGCGCCAGCAGCTTCGGGGGGCATGGTACCGGGGAGCTGTTTTTT; V: TRBV5-1; size: -; D: -; J: TRBJ2-2
CDR3: CASSLHSGRRDEQYF; DNA: TGTGCCAGCAGTTTACATAGCGGGAGGAGGGACGAGCAGTACTTC; V: TRBV28; size: -; D: TRBD2; J: TRBJ2-7
CDR3: CASSVDRTYEQYF; DNA: TGCGCCAGCAGCGTGGACAGGACCTACGAGCAGTACTTC; V: TRBV5-1; size: -; D: TRBD1; J: TRBJ2-7